The clone carrying this T cell receptor beta chain was picked up a small number of times. Its antigen is currently unknown. This record comes from a study of T cells after yellow fever vaccination. Regarding the study as a whole: Detected again after the booster were most primary-vaccination clones, at about 96% CD4 and about 89% CD8.

TCRdb reprocessed the 5' RACE reads via MiXCR and lists one record per CDR3 protein. The data contain some 420,000 distinct CDR3 sequences, roughly 20% of them seen just once; the ten biggest clones take up over 15%. Germline CDR1 reads MNHEY; CDR2 reads SVGEGT. This CDR3 region has 14 residues. V lost 10 bases, J lost 0 bases, and 14 bases lay in between. This rearrangement joins TRBV6-2 or TRBV6-3 to TRBJ2-3, with a weak D call TRBD1 (5 bases). Sequencing was performed on PBMCs, taken before the yellow fever booster vaccination. This clonotype was sampled from a young man who received the YFV17D yellow fever vaccine. The CDR3 reads CATQLWGSTDTQYF. The CDR3 nucleotides are TGTGCCACCCAATTGTGGGGCAGCACAGATACGCAGTATTTT.